Sequencing of this T cell receptor beta chain was carried out in a study of cytomegalovirus exposure and HLA in healthy donors. Regarding this clone: The antigen remains undetermined.

Study-level findings and limits: According to an earlier analysis, most TCR beta V segments yielded productive rearrangements about 90% or about 30% of the time. The study dropped some indistinguishable V segments, TRBV6-2 and TRBV6-3 among them.

PCR used 60 Vbeta primers and 13 Jbeta primers. Sequencing used immunoSEQ multiplex PCR; TCRdb keeps in-frame clones, though not all of them. In the table there are some 220,000 clones, roughly 85% of which are singletons. The CDR3 is 12 residues long. In germline, CDR1 is GTSNPN, CDR2 SVGIG (reference sequence). Trimming pared 5 bases from V and 2 bases from J, leaving 6 bases between. The chain combines TRBV30 with TRBJ2-2, with TRBD2 as a possible D gene (5 bases). This receptor was taken from a girl aged 2 to 9 in good health and CMV-seronegative. Material: PBMCs. The CDR3 spells CAWDYNTGELFF. In nucleotides, the CDR3 is TGTGCCTGGGACTACAACACCGGGGAGCTGTTTTTT. Complete variable domain (other parts from reference TRBV30 and TRBJ2-2): SQTIHQWPATLVQPVGSPLSLECTVEGTSNPNLYWYRQAAGRGLQLLFYSVGIGQISSEVPQNLSASRPQDRQFILSSKKLLLSDSGFYLCAWDYNTGELFFGEGSRLTVL.